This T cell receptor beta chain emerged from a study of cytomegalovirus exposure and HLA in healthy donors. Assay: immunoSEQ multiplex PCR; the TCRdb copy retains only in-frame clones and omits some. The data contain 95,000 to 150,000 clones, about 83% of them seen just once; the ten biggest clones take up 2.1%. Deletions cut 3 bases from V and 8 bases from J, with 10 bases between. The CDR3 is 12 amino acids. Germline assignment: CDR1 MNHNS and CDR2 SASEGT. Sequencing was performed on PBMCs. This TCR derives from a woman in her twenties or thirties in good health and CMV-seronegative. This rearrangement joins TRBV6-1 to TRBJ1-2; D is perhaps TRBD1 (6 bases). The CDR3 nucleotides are TGTGCCAGCAGTGAGACAGGCCACGGCTACACCTTC. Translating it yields CASSETGHGYTF.